One and the same sample provided the 22 T cell receptor beta chains below, sequenced in a study of cytomegalovirus exposure and HLA in healthy donors. PCR involved 60 Vbeta and 13 Jbeta primers. This table comes from immunoSEQ multiplex PCR, and its TCRdb copy is limited to in-frame clones, with some not included. The table includes about 96,000 clones, 64% detected once. Sample: PBMCs. The receptors were sampled from a man in his sixties in good health and CMV-seronegative.

The gene calls are TRBV30 and TRBJ2-2, with 7 bases that match TRBD2. The CDR3 sequence is 13 residues long. The J segment lost 1 base and the V segment lost 7 bases, leaving 3 bases of the junction unmatched. CDR1 is GTSNPN and CDR2 is SVGIG in the germline V gene (reference sequence). The CDR3 here is CASAGWNTGELFF. DNA of the CDR3: TGTGCCTCAGCGGGATGGAACACCGGGGAGCTGTTTTTT. The variable domain in full, with the rest retrieved from reference TRBV30 and TRBJ2-2, is SQTIHQWPATLVQPVGSPLSLECTVEGTSNPNLYWYRQAAGRGLQLLFYSVGIGQISSEVPQNLSASRPQDRQFILSSKKLLLSDSGFYLCASAGWNTGELFFGEGSRLTVL.

The chain employs TRBV20-1 and TRBJ2-7, with 7 bases matching TRBD1. Losses at the gene ends were 6 bases for V and 7 bases for J; bases not matched to a gene: 6. Germline V gene sequence: CDR1 DFQATT, CDR2 SNEGSKA (reference sequence). This CDR3 comprises 11 residues. Here the CDR3 reads CSATTRGEQYF. CDR3 bases: TGCAGTGCGACGACCAGGGGGGAGCAGTACTTC.

J is TRBJ2-2 and V is TRBV11-3, with 7 nucleotides matching TRBD1. Looked up from germline, CDR1 is SGHNT and CDR2 is YENEEA. This CDR3 has 16 amino acids. V was pared by 1 base and J by 4 bases, with 6 bases of the junction left unmatched. CDR3 loop: CASSLAGQEATGELFF. In DNA, the CDR3 is TGTGCCAGCAGCTTAGCCGGACAGGAGGCCACCGGGGAGCTGTTTTTT.

The V and J genes are TRBV10-2 and TRBJ1-5, with 9 bases identical to TRBD1. Germline V gene lookup returns CDR1 WSHSY and CDR2 SAAADI. This CDR3 spans 16 amino acids. V lost 10 bases to trimming and J lost 1 base; unmatched junction nucleotides: 11. The CDR3 is CATSPRTGASNQPQHF. The CDR3 nucleotides read TGCGCCACGTCGCCTCGGACAGGGGCGAGCAATCAGCCCCAGCATTTT.

The table lists this clone with a few counts. The chain uses TRBV19 and TRBJ1-1; weak D call: TRBD1 (6 bases). Germline CDR1 and CDR2: LNHDA and SQIVND (reference sequence). Deletions cut 5 bases from V and 4 bases from J, with 20 bases between. The CDR3 covers 16 residues. CDR3 in DNA: TGTGCCAGTAGTTCTCGGGGACATCCCGAGGGCACTGAAGCTTTCTTT. Translated: CASSSRGHPEGTEAFF.

The chain carries TRBV11-2 and TRBJ1-6; a weak D match, TRBD1 (6 bases). V lost 1 base and J 6 bases, leaving 16 bases between the germline ends. The germline V gene has CDR1 SGHAT and CDR2 FQNNGV. This CDR3 is built from 17 residues. CDR3 coding DNA: TGTGCCAGCAGCTTAGTCCCAGGACAGTTCATTAATTCACCCCTCCACTTT. Its translation: CASSLVPGQFINSPLHF.

The chain employs TRBV21-1 and TRBJ2-7; the table assigns TRBD1, which was not confirmed against the DNA. TRBV21-1 is assigned pseudogene status. There are 19 residues in the CDR3. CDR3 nucleotides: TGTGCCAGCAGCAAAGTGCCGAGCTGTGTATGGACAGGGTTTTGCGAGCAGTACTTC. Translated: CASSKVPSCVWTGFCEQYF.

This clone was observed a few times. This chain links TRBV5-1 with TRBJ2-3; D is perhaps TRBD2 (6 bases). Germline CDR1 reads SGHRS; CDR2 reads YFSETQ. The CDR3 loop spans 18 amino acids. V shed 4 bases and J shed 0 bases, with 21 bases lying between them. The CDR3 sequence is CASSPGVSGAPSTDTQYF. CDR3 bases: TGCGCCAGCAGCCCCGGTGTTAGCGGAGCCCCTAGCACAGATACGCAGTATTTT.

V usage is TRBV6-4 and J usage is TRBJ2-3; 13 nucleotides line up with TRBD2. V gave up 3 bases and J gave up 3 bases; unmatched junction bases: 0. The germline CDR1 and CDR2 sequences are MRHNA and SNTAGT. The CDR3 has 15 amino acids. CDR3 sequence reads: CASSETSGGTDTQYF. In nucleotides, the CDR3 is TGTGCCAGCAGTGAGACTAGCGGGGGGACAGATACGCAGTATTTT.

The chain joins TRBV5-4 to TRBJ2-1; D not resolved. Between the trimmed V and J ends, which lost 4 bases and 4 bases, there was a span of 12 bases. The CDR3 runs 14 residues. Germline V lookup: CDR1 SGHNT, CDR2 YYREEE (reference sequence). CDR3 DNA sequence: TGTGCCAGCAGCGTGGACGGTATATACAATGAGCAGTTCTTC. Translating gives CASSVDGIYNEQFF.

The chain carries TRBV11-2 and TRBJ2-7; the D is unclear. V gave up 1 base and J gave up 0 bases, with 4 bases separating them. Germline CDR1 reads SGHAT; CDR2 reads FQNNGV. This CDR3 has 13 residues. The CDR3 DNA reads as TGTGCCAGCAGCTTAGGAGGCTCCTACGAGCAGTACTTC. Protein product: CASSLGGSYEQYF.

V gene TRBV28 combines with J gene TRBJ2-1; tentatively, D is TRBD2 (6 bases). This CDR3 is 14 amino acids long. Germline V gene sequence: CDR1 MDHEN, CDR2 SYDVKM. Trimming removed 3 bases at V and 3 bases at J, with 9 bases between. The CDR3 nucleotides are TGTGCCAGCAGTTTGCCGGGGGACTACAATGAGCAGTTCTTC. Translating gives CASSLPGDYNEQFF.

J is TRBJ1-3 and V is TRBV11-2; perhaps TRBD1 as D (6 bases). V lost 6 bases and J 3 bases, leaving 6 bases between the germline ends. This CDR3 has 12 residues. Germline CDR1 reads SGHAT; CDR2 reads FQNNGV. In DNA form, the CDR3 reads TGTGCCAGCAGGGACAGTGGAAACACCATATATTTT. This sequence encodes CASRDSGNTIYF.

V usage is TRBV21-1 and J usage is TRBJ2-5; the D call TRBD1 from the table was never checked on the DNA. The end of the DNA is better explained by TRBJ2-7, so the J call may be wrong. TRBV21-1 is tagged as a pseudogene. CDR3 length: 14 amino acids. The CDR3 reads CASSKYFTGDEQYF. The CDR3 bases are TGTGCCAGCAGCAAATACTTTACAGGGGACGAGCAGTACTTC.

The gene calls are TRBV7-6 and TRBJ2-2; D remains ambiguous. The CDR3 totals 15 residues. V lost 2 bases to trimming and J lost 0 bases, with 7 bases between them. Germline CDR1 is SGHVS and CDR2 is FNYEAQ. The CDR3 is CASSLFPANTGELFF. Written as DNA, the CDR3 is TGTGCCAGCAGCTTATTTCCCGCGAACACCGGGGAGCTGTTTTTT.

The V and J genes are TRBV19 and TRBJ1-1; D not certain. V was cut by 5 bases and J by 1 base, with 11 bases left in between. Germline V gene sequence: CDR1 LNHDA, CDR2 SQIVND (reference sequence). CDR3 length: 14 amino acids. CDR3: CASSPNRRNTEAFF. The CDR3 DNA reads as TGTGCCAGTAGTCCAAACCGGAGGAACACTGAAGCTTTCTTT.

The V call is TRBV6-5, the J call TRBJ1-2; D is uncertain. Trimming took 2 bases from V and 2 from J, leaving 12 bases between them. The CDR3 is made up of 15 amino acids. Germline V gene sequence: CDR1 MNHEY, CDR2 SVGAGI. The CDR3 region has the DNA TGTGCCAGCAGTTACGGGAGCAGTTCGAACTATGGCTACACCTTC. Translated: CASSYGSSSNYGYTF.

The chain carries TRBV28 and TRBJ1-2, with D perhaps TRBD1 (6 bases). Germline CDR1 reads MDHEN; CDR2 reads SYDVKM. The V and J ends lost 3 bases and 3 bases respectively, with 20 bases between them. The CDR3 sequence is 17 residues long. Here the CDR3 DNA reads TGTGCCAGCAGTTTGGTGGCAGGGGCTTCTGGGGACTATGGCTACACCTTC. Translated: CASSLVAGASGDYGYTF.

The genes are TRBV5-4 and TRBJ2-7; 9 bases are a match to TRBD2. V lost 4 bases to trimming and J lost 2 bases; unmatched junction nucleotides: 7. The V gene's germline CDR1 is SGHNT and CDR2 YYREEE (reference sequence). The CDR3 spans 15 residues. CDR3 loop: CASSHRLAAPYEQYF. The CDR3 nucleotides read TGTGCCAGCAGCCACCGACTAGCGGCCCCCTACGAGCAGTACTTC.

The chain links TRBV5-4 to TRBJ1-1, with 9 bases matching TRBD1. With V trimmed by 2 bases and J by 1 base, 6 bases remained unmatched. Germline loops: CDR1 SGHNT, CDR2 YYREEE (reference sequence). There are 16 residues in the CDR3. CDR3 amino acids: CASSFGTGRRNTEAFF. CDR3 sequence (DNA): TGTGCCAGCAGCTTCGGGACAGGGAGACGGAACACTGAAGCTTTCTTT.

CDR3 region: CAWGAGSRSGNTIYF. The CDR3 DNA sequence: TGTGCCTGGGGCGCCGGGAGCCGCTCTGGAAACACCATATATTTT. The rearrangement links TRBV30 to TRBJ1-3; D remains ambiguous. CDR3 length equals 15 residues. The V gene's germline CDR1 is GTSNPN and CDR2 SVGIG (reference sequence). V lost 5 bases and J lost 0, with 14 bases in between.

The J gene is TRBJ1-6, the V gene TRBV13, with 7 bases matching TRBD1. V shed 5 bases and J 10 bases; nucleotides not matched to a gene: 8. The CDR3 runs 14 residues. CDR1 and CDR2 (germline): PRHDT, FYEKMQ (reference sequence). CDR3 nucleotides: TGTGCCAGCAGCGTACGACAGGGCGGATCACCCCTCCACTTT. It translates to CASSVRQGGSPLHF. Together with reference TRBV13 and TRBJ1-6, the CDR3 gives the full variable domain: AAGVIQSPRHLIKEKRETATLKCYPIPRHDTVYWYQQGPGQDPQFLISFYEKMQSDKGSIPDRFSAQQFSDYHSELNMSSLELGDSALYFCASSVRQGGSPLHFGNGTRLTVT.